These 15 T cell receptor beta chains originate from one sample sequenced in a study of patients and donors after allogeneic stem cell transplantation. TCRdb re-called the RT-PCR reads through MiXCR, storing one row per CDR3 protein. The sample holds about a million distinct CDR3 sequences, roughly 18% seen once. The specimen was blood, either unsorted or a sorted T cell fraction (not recorded which). The source is a human donor who was either an allogeneic HSCT recipient or a stem cell or donor lymphocyte infusion donor (not recorded which). It is not recorded whose cells these are; they may come from a transplant donor.

This clonotype was found once. The chain combines TRBV6-5 with TRBJ2-2; either TRBD1 or TRBD2 may fit D (5 bases each). Trimming pared 4 bases from V and 5 bases from J, leaving 20 bases between. CDR1 and CDR2 from the germline V gene are MNHEY and SVGAGI. The CDR3 extends over 17 amino acids. The CDR3 region is CASSSTGTSLGTGELFF. In DNA, the CDR3 is TGTGCCAGCAGTTCAACCGGGACCTCCCTGGGGACCGGGGAGCTGTTTTTT.

The genes are TRBV2 and TRBJ2-2; weak D call: TRBD2 (5 bases). The CDR3 sequence is 15 residues long. V shed 0 bases and J shed 6 bases, with 11 bases lying between them. Germline V gene lookup returns CDR1 SNHLY and CDR2 FYNNEI. CDR3 loop: CASSEALWGAGELFF. DNA of the CDR3: TGTGCCAGCAGTGAAGCGCTATGGGGAGCCGGGGAGCTGTTTTTT.

J is TRBJ2-1 and V is TRBV15; 9 bases match TRBD2. This CDR3 has 17 residues. CDR1 LNHNV and CDR2 YYDKDF come from the germline V gene (reference sequence). V was clipped by 0 bases and J by 7 bases; unmatched bases: 10. CDR3 DNA: TGTGCCACCAGCAGAGATCTGGGGCGGGAGGGCCTTAATGAGCAGTTCTTC. This sequence encodes CATSRDLGREGLNEQFF.

The rearrangement links TRBV5-1 to TRBJ1-4; possibly TRBD1 for D (5 bases). Per the germline V gene, CDR1 is SGHRS and CDR2 is YFSETQ. The V gene lost 2 bases and the J gene lost 7 bases, with 15 bases spanning the gap. The CDR3 totals 15 residues. CDR3: CASSFGETAGEKLFF. The CDR3 DNA reads TGCGCCAGCAGCTTTGGTGAGACAGCGGGTGAAAAACTGTTTTTT.

Only a few counts were recorded for this clonotype. The chain combines TRBV6-2 or TRBV6-3 with TRBJ2-2; 12 nucleotides match TRBD1. Trimming at V came to 7 bases and at J to 7 bases, leaving 7 bases not matched to a gene. The length of the CDR3 is 15 residues. Germline CDR1 MNHEY, CDR2 SVGEGT. In DNA, the CDR3 is TGTGCCAGCATCGGGGACAGGGGGCTTGGCGGGGAGCTGTTTTTT. It translates to CASIGDRGLGGELFF.

V and J are TRBV10-2 and TRBJ2-1, with 12 bases lining up with TRBD2. The germline V gene encodes CDR1 WSHSY and CDR2 SAAADI. The CDR3 extends over 15 amino acids. With 7 bases clipped from V and 7 bases from J, the junction kept 8 bases outside the gene matches. The CDR3 coding sequence is TGCGCCAGCAACAAAGGACTAGCGGGAACGAATGAGCAGTTCTTC. Encoded protein: CASNKGLAGTNEQFF.

This clonotype has more than one count but fewer than ten. This chain joins TRBV20-1 and TRBJ1-3; no firm D call. Trimming removed 3 bases at V and 9 bases at J, with 18 bases between. This CDR3 has 14 residues. Per germline, CDR1 DFQATT and CDR2 SNEGSKA (reference sequence). The CDR3 loop reads CSASRRTGGSTIYF. DNA for the CDR3: TGCAGTGCTAGTCGACGAACGGGAGGCAGCACCATATATTTT.

This clonotype occurred a few times. The chain recombines TRBV12-3 or TRBV12-4 with TRBJ2-2, with a possible D match to TRBD2 (7 bases). There are 18 residues in the CDR3. Trimming removed 2 bases from V and 6 bases from J, with 22 bases in between. For the CDR3, the DNA is TGTGCCAGCAGTTTATGGTGGCGAGCGGGGAAGGGGGCCGGGGAGCTGTTTTTT. Amino acids: CASSLWWRAGKGAGELFF.

The chain uses TRBV7-2 and TRBJ2-1; 9 nucleotides match TRBD2. The CDR3 runs 16 residues. Unmatched junction bases numbered 5, after V lost 1 base and J lost 4 bases. Germline V CDR1 and CDR2: SGHTA, FQGNSA. CDR3 residues: CASSLEASGNYNEQFF. The DNA of the CDR3 is TGTGCCAGCAGCTTAGAGGCTAGCGGGAATTACAATGAGCAGTTCTTC.

The chain couples TRBV6-2 or TRBV6-3 to TRBJ2-4; no clear D gene. Trimming removed 0 bases from V and 6 bases from J, with 12 bases in between. Germline V CDR1 and CDR2: MNHEY, SVGEGT. The CDR3 covers 15 residues. The CDR3 spells CASSYSRQGSNIQYF. The CDR3 DNA is TGTGCCAGCAGTTACTCGAGGCAAGGGTCAAACATTCAGTACTTC.

In this sample, this clonotype turned up a few times. The chain joins TRBV2 to TRBJ2-2; TRBD2 might be the D (6 bases). V lost 6 bases and J lost 0, with 11 bases in between. This CDR3 comprises 15 residues. In germline, CDR1 is SNHLY, CDR2 FYNNEI. The CDR3 coding sequence is TGTGCCAGCAGAACGACTAGACCGAACACCGGGGAGCTGTTTTTT. Protein sequence: CASRTTRPNTGELFF.

The chain uses TRBV10-3 and TRBJ2-4, with 7 bases identical to TRBD2. The CDR3 contains 17 residues. V lost 2 bases, J lost 0 bases, and 7 bases stayed unmatched. Germline V gene lookup returns CDR1 ENHRY and CDR2 SYGVKD. The CDR3 loop reads CAISESLIAGAKNIQYF. The CDR3 bases are TGTGCCATCAGTGAGAGTCTAATAGCGGGAGCCAAAAACATTCAGTACTTC.

This clonotype was seen many times. At one end, the junction sequence differs from germline, possibly due to a read error. The CDR3: CASSSDGNTEAFF. The DNA for the CDR3 is TGTGCCAGCAGCTCGGATGGGAACACTGAAGCTTTCTTT. The rearrangement uses TRBV5-1 and TRBJ1-1; no reliable D call. CDR3 length equals 13 residues. Germline CDR1 is SGHRS and CDR2 is YFSETQ.

This clonotype came up many times. V is TRBV24-1 and J is TRBJ2-2; 7 bases map to TRBD1. V dropped 9 bases and J dropped 3; count of bases not matched to a gene: 3. The CDR3 loop spans 13 amino acids. The germline gives CDR1 KGHDR, CDR2 SFDVKD. The DNA for the CDR3 is TGTGCCACCGGGACAGAGGACACCGGGGAGCTGTTTTTT. It yields the protein CATGTEDTGELFF.

V and J are TRBV5-1 and TRBJ2-7, with 13 nucleotides matching TRBD2. V was clipped by 3 bases and J by 0 bases; unmatched bases: 6. The CDR3 has 17 residues. CDR1 is SGHRS and CDR2 is YFSETQ in the germline V gene. The DNA of the CDR3 is TGCGCCAGCAGCTACGGGACTAGCGGGACTAACTCCTACGAGCAGTACTTC. This gives the protein CASSYGTSGTNSYEQYF.